Listed below are T cell receptor beta chains from one sample, sequenced in a study of CD4 T cells in relation to SARS-CoV-2 and coronaviruses. These receptors' targets are unknown. Only in-frame clones appear in the TCRdb table, and some are missing; sequencing was by immunoSEQ multiplex PCR. The repertoire consists of under 20,000 clones, with around 82% occurring once and the leading ten covering roughly 18%. The sequencing input was CD4+ T cells from PBMCs, cultured in vitro. All receptors come from a human donor in good health. CDR3s include the opening cysteine and the closing phenylalanine or tryptophan. The D gene is left open where the match is weak. Expanded clones get a size class; other rows say once, few or many, or leave the size out.

j_call v_call d_call cdr3_length clone_size cdr3_nt cdr3_aa
TRBJ1-2 TRBV18 NA 15 NA TGTGCCAGCTCACCAATTAATCGGGATAACTATGGCTACACCTTC CASSPINRDNYGYTF
TRBJ2-7 TRBV4-1 NA 16 NA TGCGCCAGCAGCCAAGACGCGGACGGGAGTACTTACGAGCAGTACTTC CASSQDADGSTYEQYF
TRBJ1-2 TRBV24-1 TRBD1 13 few TGTGCCACCAGCAGGGGACAGCTCTATGGCTACACCTTC CATSRGQLYGYTF
TRBJ1-5 TRBV15 NA 13 NA TGTGCCACCAGTTGGCAGGGAGATCAGCCCCAGCATTTT CATSWQGDQPQHF
TRBJ2-3 TRBV30 TRBD1 16 NA TGTGCCTGGGTTAAGCCGGGACAGGGATACACAGATACGCAGTATTTT CAWVKPGQGYTDTQYF
TRBJ2-1 TRBV7-9 NA 15 NA TGTGCCAGCAGCCCGACTCCCCAGGGATTCGATGAGCAGTTCTTC CASSPTPQGFDEQFF
TRBJ2-1 TRBV7-6 TRBD1 16 NA TGTGCCAGCAGCCTCACCCCCGGGACAGGGGGCAATGAGCAGTTCTTC CASSLTPGTGGNEQFF
TRBJ2-1 TRBV18 NA 14 NA TGTGCCAGCTCACCACCATTCAGGGGCGATGAGCAGTTCTTC CASSPPFRGDEQFF
TRBJ2-5 TRBV19 NA 13 NA TGTGCCAGTAGTACCAGGACGGGGGAGACCCAGTACTTC CASSTRTGETQYF
TRBJ2-5 TRBV7-9 NA 13 NA TGTGCCAGCAGCTTAAGAGGAGGGGAGACCCAGTACTTC CASSLRGGETQYF
TRBJ2-3 TRBV19 NA 14 few TGTGCCAGTAGTATAAGGCAGGGCACAGATACGCAGTATTTT CASSIRQGTDTQYF
TRBJ2-7 TRBV11-1 NA 12 NA TGTGCCAGCAGCCCCCGAAGTTACGAGCAGTACTTC CASSPRSYEQYF
TRBJ2-4 TRBV7-4 NA 16 NA TGTGCCAGCAGCGATGCACGGCTGCTAGCCAAAAACATTCAGTACTTC CASSDARLLAKNIQYF
TRBJ2-1 TRBV5-6 TRBD2 15 few TGTGCCAGCAGCTTATGGACTAGCAGCAACAATGAGCAGTTCTTC CASSLWTSSNNEQFF
TRBJ2-2 TRBV24-1 NA 12 NA TGTGCCACCAGTGATTTTCCCGGGGAGCTGTTTTTT CATSDFPGELFF
TRBJ1-1 TRBV11-1 NA 12 NA TGTGCCAGCAGCTTAGTGGGAGAGGCAGCTTTCTTT CASSLVGEAAFF
TRBJ2-7 TRBV5-6 NA 16 NA TGTGCCAGCAGCTTGGGCGAAGGGGGGCGTAACTACGAGCAGTACTTC CASSLGEGGRNYEQYF
TRBJ1-1 TRBV15 TRBD1 15 NA TGTGCCACCAGCAGAGATAGGACAGGGCGAACTGAAGCTTTCTTT CATSRDRTGRTEAFF
TRBJ1-1 TRBV20-1 NA 12 NA TGCAGTGCTAGTGTGGGGAGCACTGAAGCTTTCTTT CSASVGSTEAFF
TRBJ2-7 TRBV5-1 NA 14 NA TGCGCCAGCAGCAGCCTAGAACCCTCCTACGAGCAGTACTTC CASSSLEPSYEQYF
TRBJ2-1 TRBV12-3/TRBV12-4 NA 13 NA TGTGCCAGCAGCTACCGGGCCTCGGGTCGTGCGTTCTTC CASSYRASGRAFF
TRBJ2-5 TRBV7-2 NA 14 few TGTGCCAGCAGCTTAAACGGGGCCACGGAAACCCAGTACTTC CASSLNGATETQYF
TRBJ2-2 TRBV3-1/TRBV3-2 TRBD1 17 NA TGTGCCAGCAGCCTCCAAGGTGGGACAGGGGCTGCCGGGGAGCTGTTTTTT CASSLQGGTGAAGELFF
TRBJ2-1 TRBV2 NA 15 NA TGTGCCAGCGGGCCTGACAGGAGCTCCTACAATGAGCAGTTCTTC CASGPDRSSYNEQFF
TRBJ1-5 TRBV6-1 NA 14 NA TGTGCCAGCAGTGACGATGGGGCTTGGCAGCCCCAGCATTTT CASSDDGAWQPQHF
TRBJ1-2 TRBV6-5 NA 14 NA TGTGCCAGCTCAACACCTCTAACCTCCTATGGCTACACCTTC CASSTPLTSYGYTF
TRBJ2-2 TRBV5-1 TRBD1 14 NA TGCGCCAGCAATAATGGACAGGCGTCCGGGGAGCTGTTTTTT CASNNGQASGELFF
TRBJ1-1 TRBV10-1 NA 14 NA TGCGCCAGCAGTGAGTCGACAGCGAACACTGAAGCTTTCTTT CASSESTANTEAFF
TRBJ2-7 TRBV19 TRBD2 14 NA TGTGCCAGTAGCTTCCGGACTAGTTCAAGCGAGCAGTACTTC CASSFRTSSSEQYF
TRBJ2-2 TRBV7-2 TRBD2 21 NA TGTGCCAGCAGCTTAGCAGTACCCCGACTAGCGGGAGATTCTAAAGCCGGGGAGCTGTTTTTT CASSLAVPRLAGDSKAGELFF
TRBJ2-7 TRBV19 NA 15 NA TGTGCCAGTAGTCCGAGTGGGATCCCGTCCTACGAGCAGTACTTC CASSPSGIPSYEQYF
TRBJ1-6 TRBV2 NA 15 NA TGTGCCAGCAGCCTCCTTTGGGGGGATAATTCACCCCTCCACTTT CASSLLWGDNSPLHF
TRBJ2-5 TRBV28 NA 16 NA TGTGCCAGCAGTACCCGGGAATCTTTCCTGGGGTGGACCCAGTACTTC CASSTRESFLGWTQYF